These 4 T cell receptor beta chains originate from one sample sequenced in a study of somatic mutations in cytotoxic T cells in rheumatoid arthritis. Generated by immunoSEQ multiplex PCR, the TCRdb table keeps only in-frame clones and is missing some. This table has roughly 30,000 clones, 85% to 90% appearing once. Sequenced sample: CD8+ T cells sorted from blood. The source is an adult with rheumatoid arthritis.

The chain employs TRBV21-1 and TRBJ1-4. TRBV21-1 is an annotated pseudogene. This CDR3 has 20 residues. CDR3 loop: CASSKPPGTGDYATNEKLFF. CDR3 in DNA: TGTGCCAGCAGCAAACCCCCCGGCACAGGGGACTATGCAACTAATGAAAAACTGTTTTTT.

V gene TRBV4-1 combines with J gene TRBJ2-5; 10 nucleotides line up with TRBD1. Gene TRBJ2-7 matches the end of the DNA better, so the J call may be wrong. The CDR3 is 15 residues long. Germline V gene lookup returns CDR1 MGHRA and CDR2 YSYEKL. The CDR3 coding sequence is TGCGCCAGCAGCCAAGATAGGACAGGGGGGAACGAGCAGTACTTC. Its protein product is CASSQDRTGGNEQYF.

The CDR3 spells CASSLDWSSYNEQFF. The CDR3 bases are TGTGCCAGCAGCTTAGACTGGAGCTCCTACAATGAGCAGTTCTTC. V is TRBV7-9 and J is TRBJ2-1; no firm D call. V dropped 1 base and J dropped 0 bases, with 7 bases sitting between them. The CDR3 is made up of 15 amino acids. From germline, CDR1 is SEHNR and CDR2 FQNEAQ (reference sequence).

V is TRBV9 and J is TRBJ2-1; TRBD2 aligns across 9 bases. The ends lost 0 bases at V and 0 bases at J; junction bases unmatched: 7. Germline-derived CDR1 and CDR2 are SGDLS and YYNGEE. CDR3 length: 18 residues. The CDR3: CASSVGIRGRGSYNEQFF. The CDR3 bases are TGTGCCAGCAGCGTAGGGATCCGCGGGAGGGGCTCCTACAATGAGCAGTTCTTC.